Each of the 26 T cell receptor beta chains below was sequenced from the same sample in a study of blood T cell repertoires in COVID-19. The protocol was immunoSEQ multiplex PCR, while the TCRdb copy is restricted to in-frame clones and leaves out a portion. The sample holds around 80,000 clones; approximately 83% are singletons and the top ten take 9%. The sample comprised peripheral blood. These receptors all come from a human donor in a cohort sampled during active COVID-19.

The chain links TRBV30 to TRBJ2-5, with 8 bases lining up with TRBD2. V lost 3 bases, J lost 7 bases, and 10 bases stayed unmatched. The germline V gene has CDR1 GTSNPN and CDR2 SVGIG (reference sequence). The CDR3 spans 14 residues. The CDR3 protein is CAWSGSGSLRTQYF. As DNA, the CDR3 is TGTGCCTGGAGCGGGAGCGGGAGCTTGAGGACCCAGTACTTC.

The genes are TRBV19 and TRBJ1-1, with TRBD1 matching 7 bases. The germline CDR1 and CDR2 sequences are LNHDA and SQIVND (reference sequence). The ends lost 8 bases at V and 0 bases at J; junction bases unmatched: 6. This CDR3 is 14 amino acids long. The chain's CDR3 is CASLRTGLNTEAFF. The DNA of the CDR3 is TGTGCCAGTCTCCGGACAGGTTTGAACACTGAAGCTTTCTTT.

DNA of the CDR3: TGTGCCAGCAGCTTAGCGTGGCAGGGGGCACGTGGACAGCCCCAGCATTTT. This translates into CASSLAWQGARGQPQHF. The chain carries TRBV7-9 and TRBJ1-5; TRBD1 agrees at 8 bases. Unmatched junction bases numbered 11, after V lost 0 bases and J lost 7 bases. CDR3 length: 17 amino acids. CDR1 and CDR2 (germline): SEHNR, FQNEAQ (reference sequence).

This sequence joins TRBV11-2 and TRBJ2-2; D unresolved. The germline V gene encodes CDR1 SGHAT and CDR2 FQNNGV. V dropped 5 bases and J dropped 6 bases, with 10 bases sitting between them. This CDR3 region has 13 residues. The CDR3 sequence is CASSPAAPGELFF. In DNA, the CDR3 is TGTGCCAGCAGCCCCGCTGCGCCCGGGGAGCTGTTTTTT.

DNA of the CDR3: TGTGCCAGCACTATACAGGGGCCCCAGTACTTC. It is translated as CASTIQGPQYF. The gene calls are TRBV2 and TRBJ2-5; 7 bases agree with TRBD1. The CDR3 is 11 amino acids. CDR1 is SNHLY and CDR2 is FYNNEI in the germline V gene. With V trimmed by 7 bases and J by 9 bases, 5 bases remained unmatched. The variable domain in full, with the rest retrieved from reference TRBV2 and TRBJ2-5, is EPEVTQTPSHQVTQMGQEVILRCVPISNHLYFYWYRQILGQKVEFLVSFYNNEISEKSEIFDDQFSVERPDGSNFTLKIRSTKLEDSAMYFCASTIQGPQYFGPGTRLLVL.

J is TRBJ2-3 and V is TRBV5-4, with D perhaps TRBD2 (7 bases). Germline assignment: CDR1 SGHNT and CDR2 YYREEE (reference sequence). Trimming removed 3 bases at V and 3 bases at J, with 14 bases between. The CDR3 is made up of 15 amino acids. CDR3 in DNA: TGTGCCAGCAGCTCGGGGGGCGCAGGGACAGATACGCAGTATTTT. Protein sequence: CASSSGGAGTDTQYF. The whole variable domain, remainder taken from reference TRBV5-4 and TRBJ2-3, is ETGVTQSPTHLIKTRGQQVTLRCSSQSGHNTVSWYQQALGQGPQFIFQYYREEENGRGNFPPRFSGLQFPNYSSELNVNALELDDSALYLCASSSGGAGTDTQYFGPGTRLTVL.

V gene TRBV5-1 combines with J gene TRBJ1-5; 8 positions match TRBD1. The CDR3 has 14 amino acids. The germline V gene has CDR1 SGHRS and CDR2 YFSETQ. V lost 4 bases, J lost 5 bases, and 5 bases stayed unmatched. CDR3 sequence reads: CASSTGTGDQPQHF. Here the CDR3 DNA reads TGCGCCAGCAGCACCGGGACAGGAGATCAGCCCCAGCATTTT.

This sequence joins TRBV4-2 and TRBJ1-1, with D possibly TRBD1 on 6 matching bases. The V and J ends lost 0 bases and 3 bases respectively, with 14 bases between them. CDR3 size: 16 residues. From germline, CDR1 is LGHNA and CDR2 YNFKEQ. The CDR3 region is CASSQEGRGGDTEAFF. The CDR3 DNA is TGTGCCAGCAGCCAAGAGGGAAGGGGGGGGGACACTGAAGCTTTCTTT.

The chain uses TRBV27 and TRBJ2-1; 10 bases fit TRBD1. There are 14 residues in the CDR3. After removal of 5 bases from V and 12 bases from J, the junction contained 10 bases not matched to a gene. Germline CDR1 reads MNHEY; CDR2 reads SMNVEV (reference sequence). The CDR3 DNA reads TGTGCCAGCAGTGTACACCGGGACAGGGGCGGGCAGTTCTTC. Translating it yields CASSVHRDRGGQFF.

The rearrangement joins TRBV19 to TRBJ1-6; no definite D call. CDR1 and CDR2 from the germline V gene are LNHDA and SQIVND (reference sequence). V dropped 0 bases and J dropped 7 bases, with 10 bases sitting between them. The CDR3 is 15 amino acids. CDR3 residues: CASSIEEGTNSPLHF. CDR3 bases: TGTGCCAGTAGTATAGAAGAGGGTACGAATTCACCCCTCCACTTT.

This chain's CDR3 is CASSQDRRGGDEQFF. CDR3 in DNA: TGTGCCAGCAGCCAAGATAGGCGGGGGGGCGATGAGCAGTTCTTC. The chain employs TRBV14 and TRBJ2-1; 9 nucleotides align to TRBD2. Germline V CDR1 and CDR2: SGHDN, FVKESK. V lost 0 bases to trimming and J lost 8 bases; unmatched junction nucleotides: 5. The CDR3 runs 15 residues. Supplemented by reference TRBV14 and TRBJ2-1, the full variable domain reads EAGVTQFPSHSVIEKGQTVTLRCDPISGHDNLYWYRRVMGKEIKFLLHFVKESKQDESGMPNNRFLAERTGGTYSTLKVQPAELEDSGVYFCASSQDRRGGDEQFFGPGTRLTVL.

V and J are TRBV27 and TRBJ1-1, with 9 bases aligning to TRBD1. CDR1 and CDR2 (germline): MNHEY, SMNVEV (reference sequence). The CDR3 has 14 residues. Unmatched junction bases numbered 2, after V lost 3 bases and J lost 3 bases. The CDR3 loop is CASSLGTGYTEAFF. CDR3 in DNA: TGTGCCAGCAGTTTGGGGACAGGGTACACTGAAGCTTTCTTT.

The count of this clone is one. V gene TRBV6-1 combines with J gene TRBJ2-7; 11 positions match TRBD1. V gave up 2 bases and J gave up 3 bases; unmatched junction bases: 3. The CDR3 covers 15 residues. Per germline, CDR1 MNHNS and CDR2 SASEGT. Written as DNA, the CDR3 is TGTGCCAGCAGTGAAACGGGGACAGGGGGCTACGAGCAGTACTTC. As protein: CASSETGTGGYEQYF.

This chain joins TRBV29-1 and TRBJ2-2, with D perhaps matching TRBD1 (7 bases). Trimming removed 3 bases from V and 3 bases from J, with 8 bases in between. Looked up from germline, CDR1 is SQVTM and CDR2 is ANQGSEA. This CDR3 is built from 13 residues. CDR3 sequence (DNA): TGCAGCGTTGACAGGGGGGACACCGGGGAGCTGTTTTTT. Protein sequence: CSVDRGDTGELFF.

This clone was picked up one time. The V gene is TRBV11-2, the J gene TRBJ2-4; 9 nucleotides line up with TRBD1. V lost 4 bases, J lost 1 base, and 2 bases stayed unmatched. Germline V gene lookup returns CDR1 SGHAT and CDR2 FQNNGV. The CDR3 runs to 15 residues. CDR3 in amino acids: CASSSTGGAKNIQYF. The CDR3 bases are TGTGCCAGCAGCTCGACAGGGGGGGCCAAAAACATTCAGTACTTC.

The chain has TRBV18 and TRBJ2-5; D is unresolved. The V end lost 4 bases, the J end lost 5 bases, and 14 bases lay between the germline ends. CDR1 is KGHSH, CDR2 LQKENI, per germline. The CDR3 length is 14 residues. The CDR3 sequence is CASSLRVVTETQYF. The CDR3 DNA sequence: TGTGCCAGCTCACTCCGGGTGGTAACGGAGACCCAGTACTTC.

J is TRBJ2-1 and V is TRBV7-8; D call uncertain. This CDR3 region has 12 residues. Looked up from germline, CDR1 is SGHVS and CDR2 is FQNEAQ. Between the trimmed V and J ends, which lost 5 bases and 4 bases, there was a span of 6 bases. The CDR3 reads CASSPTYNEQFF. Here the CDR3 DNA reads TGTGCCAGCAGCCCAACATACAATGAGCAGTTCTTC.

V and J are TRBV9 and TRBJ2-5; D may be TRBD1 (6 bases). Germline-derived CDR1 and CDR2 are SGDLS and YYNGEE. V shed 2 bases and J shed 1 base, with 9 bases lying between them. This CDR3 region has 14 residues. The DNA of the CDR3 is TGTGCCAGCAGCGTCGGGACAACCCAAGAGACCCAGTACTTC. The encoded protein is CASSVGTTQETQYF.

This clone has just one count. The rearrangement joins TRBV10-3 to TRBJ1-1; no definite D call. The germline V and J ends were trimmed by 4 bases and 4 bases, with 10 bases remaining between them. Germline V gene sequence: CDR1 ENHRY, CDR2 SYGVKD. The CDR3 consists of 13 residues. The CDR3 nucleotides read TGTGCCATCAGTGCCCCGGGAGGCACTGAAGCTTTCTTT. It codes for CAISAPGGTEAFF.

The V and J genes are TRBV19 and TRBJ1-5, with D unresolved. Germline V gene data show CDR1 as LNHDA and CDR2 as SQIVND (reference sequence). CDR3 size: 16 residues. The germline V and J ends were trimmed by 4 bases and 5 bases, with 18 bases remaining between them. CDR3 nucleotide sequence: TGTGCCAGTAGTACGTCCATCACAACCAGCGATCAGCCCCAGCATTTT. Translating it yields CASSTSITTSDQPQHF.

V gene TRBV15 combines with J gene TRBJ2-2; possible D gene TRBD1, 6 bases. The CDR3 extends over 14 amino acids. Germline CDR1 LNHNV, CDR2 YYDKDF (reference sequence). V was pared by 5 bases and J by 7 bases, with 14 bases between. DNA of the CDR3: TGTGCCACCAGCCTCCGGACAGCCGACGGGGAGCTGTTTTTT. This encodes CATSLRTADGELFF.

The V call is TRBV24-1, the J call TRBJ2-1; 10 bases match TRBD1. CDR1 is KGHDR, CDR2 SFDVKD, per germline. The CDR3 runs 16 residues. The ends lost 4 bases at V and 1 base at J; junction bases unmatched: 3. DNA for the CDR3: TGTGCCACCAGTGACCGGGGACAGGGGTCCTACAATGAGCAGTTCTTC. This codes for CATSDRGQGSYNEQFF.

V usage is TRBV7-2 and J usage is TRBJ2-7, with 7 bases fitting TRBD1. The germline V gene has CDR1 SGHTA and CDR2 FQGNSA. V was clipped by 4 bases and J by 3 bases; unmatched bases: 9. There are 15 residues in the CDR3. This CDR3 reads CASSSPKGGFYEQYF. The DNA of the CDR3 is TGTGCCAGCAGCTCCCCCAAAGGGGGCTTCTACGAGCAGTACTTC.

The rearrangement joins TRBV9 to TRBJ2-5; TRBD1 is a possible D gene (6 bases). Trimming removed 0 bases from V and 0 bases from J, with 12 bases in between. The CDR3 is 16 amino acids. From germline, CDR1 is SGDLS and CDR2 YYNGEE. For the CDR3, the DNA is TGTGCCAGCAGCGTAGCTCTCAGGGACAACCAAGAGACCCAGTACTTC. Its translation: CASSVALRDNQETQYF.

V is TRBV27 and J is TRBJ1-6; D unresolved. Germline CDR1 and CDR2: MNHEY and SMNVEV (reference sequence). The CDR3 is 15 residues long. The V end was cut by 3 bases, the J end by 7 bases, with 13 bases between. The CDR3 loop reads CASSFGQAGNSPLHF. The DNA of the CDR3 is TGTGCCAGCAGTTTTGGTCAGGCCGGAAATTCACCCCTCCACTTT.

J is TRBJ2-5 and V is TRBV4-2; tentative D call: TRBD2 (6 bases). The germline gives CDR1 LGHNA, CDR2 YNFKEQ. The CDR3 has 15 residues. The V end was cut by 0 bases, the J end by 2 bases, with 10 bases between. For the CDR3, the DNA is TGTGCCAGCAGCCAAGAGCGGGCGGGACAAGAGACCCAGTACTTC. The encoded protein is CASSQERAGQETQYF.